The 30 T cell receptor beta chains presented below share a single source sample, sequenced in a study of cytomegalovirus exposure and HLA in healthy donors. Sequenced by immunoSEQ multiplex PCR; TCRdb stores in-frame clones only, minus some. This table has some 150,000 clones, roughly nine tenths appearing once. Sequenced input: PBMCs. The receptors shown here come from a young man in good health and CMV-seronegative.

The chain combines TRBV6-1 with TRBJ2-3; 7 positions match TRBD1. V was clipped by 4 bases and J by 3 bases; unmatched bases: 7. CDR1 is MNHNS and CDR2 is SASEGT in the germline V gene. The length of the CDR3 is 15 residues. The CDR3 spells CASSASTGKTDTQYF. The CDR3 coding sequence is TGTGCCAGCAGTGCCTCGACAGGGAAAACAGATACGCAGTATTTT.

The chain has TRBV5-1 and TRBJ2-7, with TRBD2 matching over 8 bases. The V and J ends lost 7 bases and 5 bases, in that order; junction bases with no gene match: 11. Germline loops: CDR1 SGHRS, CDR2 YFSETQ. The CDR3 has 14 residues. The CDR3 sequence: CASGGTSGGNEQYF. The CDR3 DNA sequence: TGCGCCAGCGGCGGGACCAGCGGGGGCAACGAGCAGTACTTC.

The chain combines TRBV5-6 with TRBJ1-4; D unclear. Germline V gene lookup returns CDR1 SGHDT and CDR2 YYEEEE. With 4 bases removed from V and 3 bases from J, the gap between germline ends came to 19 bases. CDR3 length equals 17 residues. The CDR3 is CASSPTGAGSANEKLFF. The CDR3 region has the DNA TGTGCCAGCAGCCCGACTGGAGCTGGATCGGCTAATGAAAAACTGTTTTTT.

The V gene is TRBV10-3, the J gene TRBJ2-5; tentatively, D is TRBD2 (5 bases). The ends were cut back, 0 bases at V and 2 bases at J, with 16 bases in the middle. This CDR3 is built from 17 residues. Germline V gene data show CDR1 as ENHRY and CDR2 as SYGVKD. The CDR3: CAISESPPWGVQETQYF. For the CDR3, the DNA is TGTGCCATCAGTGAGTCCCCGCCATGGGGAGTGCAAGAGACCCAGTACTTC.

This clone showed up just once. The chain links TRBV18 to TRBJ2-5; 7 bases agree with TRBD1. V shed 4 bases, J shed 2 bases, and the junction held 16 bases outside the gene matches. CDR1 is KGHSH and CDR2 is LQKENI in the germline V gene. The CDR3 contains 18 residues. Here the CDR3 reads CASSLLLNDRVTQETQYF. The CDR3 nucleotides are TGTGCCAGCTCACTTCTATTGAATGACAGGGTGACGCAAGAGACCCAGTACTTC.

This chain uses TRBV6-6 with TRBJ2-3; 10 nucleotides line up with TRBD1. V lost 6 bases, J lost 6 bases, and 9 bases stayed unmatched. CDR1 is MNHNY and CDR2 is SVGAGI in the germline V gene (reference sequence). The CDR3 contains 15 residues. The CDR3 loop reads CASSTRQGARDTQYF. CDR3 DNA: TGTGCCAGCAGCACCAGACAGGGGGCCAGGGATACGCAGTATTTT.

The chain is built from TRBV6-6 and TRBJ1-5; D gene uncertain. The CDR3 runs 14 residues. The ends were cut back, 4 bases at V and 0 bases at J, with 7 bases in the middle. In germline, CDR1 is MNHNY, CDR2 SVGAGI (reference sequence). The CDR3 region is CASSSDFSNQPQHF. CDR3 DNA sequence: TGTGCCAGCAGTTCCGACTTTAGCAATCAGCCCCAGCATTTT.

The table lists this clone with a count of one. The rearrangement links TRBV29-1 to TRBJ1-2; TRBD1 matches 11 bases. Trimming took 6 bases from V and 2 from J; bases not matched to a gene: 11. Germline CDR1 is SQVTM and CDR2 is ANQGSEA. This CDR3 region has 16 residues. The CDR3 loop reads CSVKVGQGAPNYGYTF. The DNA of the CDR3 is TGCAGCGTAAAAGTCGGACAGGGGGCGCCGAACTATGGCTACACCTTC.

The chain combines TRBV6-1 with TRBJ1-4, with D possibly being TRBD1 (5 bases). V dropped 3 bases and J dropped 8 bases, with 10 bases sitting between them. Germline V gene sequence: CDR1 MNHNS, CDR2 SASEGT. CDR3 length equals 13 residues. CDR3 sequence reads: CASSDGQEEKLFF. The CDR3 bases are TGTGCCAGCAGTGACGGACAAGAGGAAAAACTGTTTTTT.

J is TRBJ1-2 and V is TRBV28; 9 positions agree with TRBD1. V shed 4 bases and J 11 bases; nucleotides not matched to a gene: 11. The CDR3 spans 14 residues. Germline lookup yields CDR1 MDHEN and CDR2 SYDVKM. The CDR3 DNA reads as TGTGCCAGCAGTTCAGGGACAGGGAGAGTATGGTACACCTTC. Encoded protein: CASSSGTGRVWYTF.

The rearrangement links TRBV30 to TRBJ1-6; no reliable D call. Trimming took 0 bases from V and 6 from J, leaving 9 bases between them. CDR3 size: 14 residues. Germline values: CDR1 GTSNPN, CDR2 SVGIG (reference sequence). Here the CDR3 DNA reads TGTGCCTGGAGTGTAGCGGTGGGTAATTCACCCCTCCACTTT. This gives the protein CAWSVAVGNSPLHF. Looking up the rest from reference TRBV30 and TRBJ1-6 gives the full variable domain: SQTIHQWPATLVQPVGSPLSLECTVEGTSNPNLYWYRQAAGRGLQLLFYSVGIGQISSEVPQNLSASRPQDRQFILSSKKLLLSDSGFYLCAWSVAVGNSPLHFGNGTRLTVT.

The chain joins TRBV6-4 to TRBJ2-2; 12 nucleotides line up with TRBD2. After removal of 6 bases from V and 4 bases from J, the junction contained 6 bases not matched to a gene. Germline CDR1 and CDR2: MRHNA and SNTAGT. This CDR3 spans 16 amino acids. The CDR3 sequence is CASSRTSGGSTGELFF. CDR3 coding DNA: TGTGCCAGCAGCCGCACTAGCGGGGGGAGCACCGGGGAGCTGTTTTTT.

The chain recombines TRBV10-3 with TRBJ1-5; TRBD1 is a possible D gene (6 bases). Germline CDR1 is ENHRY and CDR2 is SYGVKD. V gave up 8 bases and J gave up 3 bases, with 23 bases separating them. This CDR3 has 17 amino acids. The CDR3 loop reads CAIPDHRVWGNNQPQHF. The CDR3, as DNA: TGTGCCATCCCTGACCACAGGGTGTGGGGCAACAATCAGCCCCAGCATTTT.

The J gene is TRBJ2-7, the V gene TRBV10-3, with TRBD1 matching over 10 bases. The germline gives CDR1 ENHRY, CDR2 SYGVKD. CDR3 length equals 15 residues. J was trimmed by 7 bases and V by 3 bases; bases with no gene match: 9. As DNA, the CDR3 is TGTGCCATCAGTGACCCGGGACAGGGGACGAGGGAGCAGTACGTC. Amino acids: CAISDPGQGTREQYV.

This clone was recorded a few times. The chain combines TRBV20-1 with TRBJ1-2; TRBD1 is a possible D gene (6 bases). The CDR3 runs 11 residues. Trimming left V 5 bases short and J 7 bases short, with 11 bases between. Germline V gives CDR1 DFQATT, CDR2 SNEGSKA (reference sequence). The CDR3 region is CSARGGAGYTF. Here the CDR3 DNA reads TGCAGTGCTCGTGGGGGCGCTGGCTACACCTTC.

The chain employs TRBV28 and TRBJ2-4; TRBD2 aligns across 12 bases. The CDR3 has 18 amino acids. J lost 2 bases, V lost 2 bases, and 7 bases had no gene match. The germline V gene has CDR1 MDHEN and CDR2 SYDVKM. The CDR3 DNA reads TGTGCCAGCAGTTTACCGACTAGCGGGGGTGGGACCAAAAACATTCAGTACTTC. This sequence encodes CASSLPTSGGGTKNIQYF. Complete variable domain (other parts from reference TRBV28 and TRBJ2-4): DVKVTQSSRYLVKRTGEKVFLECVQDMDHENMFWYRQDPGLGLRLIYFSYDVKMKEKGDIPEGYSVSREKKERFSLILESASTNQTSMYLCASSLPTSGGGTKNIQYFGAGTRLSVL.

The V and J genes are TRBV14 and TRBJ2-3; TRBD1 is a possible D gene (5 bases). The germline V and J ends were trimmed by 4 bases and 6 bases, with 17 bases remaining between them. The V gene's germline CDR1 is SGHDN and CDR2 FVKESK. The CDR3 consists of 15 residues. CDR3 nucleotides: TGTGCCAGCAGCCGAGACCTGGACACCATGGATACGCAGTATTTT. Translated, it gives CASSRDLDTMDTQYF.

Note on this clone: The junction does not match germline at one end; this may be a read error. The chain combines TRBV9 with TRBJ2-3; 13 nucleotides align to TRBD2. The CDR3 length is 15 residues. Germline CDR1 is SGDLS and CDR2 is YYNGEE. CDR3 DNA: TGTGCCAGCAGCTTACCTCCCCCGGGACTAGCGGGGTTGAATTTT. Amino acid sequence: CASSLPPPGLAGLNF.

The chain has TRBV27 and TRBJ1-5, with D unresolved. V was trimmed by 6 bases and J by 4 bases, leaving 10 bases between them. This CDR3 contains 13 residues. From germline, CDR1 is MNHEY and CDR2 SMNVEV (reference sequence). CDR3: CASRLTFNQPQHF. For the CDR3, the DNA is TGTGCCAGCAGGCTAACCTTTAATCAGCCCCAGCATTTT.

As for this clone: The same CDR3 also results from other DNA sequences found in this sample. J is TRBJ1-1 and V is TRBV27, with D possibly being TRBD1 (5 bases). The germline gives CDR1 MNHEY, CDR2 SMNVEV (reference sequence). V was cut by 0 bases and J by 4 bases, with 6 bases left in between. CDR3 length: 13 residues. Here the CDR3 DNA reads TGTGCCAGCAGTTTATCGGGGGGCACTGAAGCTTTCTTT. It yields the protein CASSLSGGTEAFF.

The genes are TRBV30 and TRBJ1-6; 9 bases are shared with TRBD1. J gave up 12 bases and V 7 bases, and 22 bases lay outside the gene matches. Germline CDR1 is GTSNPN and CDR2 is SVGIG (reference sequence). The length of the CDR3 is 17 residues. The CDR3 bases are TGTGCCTTTTTAAGACAGGGGGAAGAGTCCCTTACGAGACCCCTCCACTTT. The encoded protein is CAFLRQGEESLTRPLHF.

V usage is TRBV7-9 and J usage is TRBJ2-1; 7 bases are shared with TRBD2. Per the germline V gene, CDR1 is SEHNR and CDR2 is FQNEAQ (reference sequence). The CDR3 sequence is 14 residues long. J gave up 9 bases and V 0 bases, and 5 bases lay outside the gene matches. In nucleotides, the CDR3 is TGTGCCAGCAGCTTAGCGGGGACTATTTTTGAGCAGTTCTTC. The encoded protein is CASSLAGTIFEQFF.

CDR3 loop: CASSYLTGAYNEQFF. Written as DNA, the CDR3 is TGTGCCAGCAGTTATCTGACAGGTGCCTACAATGAGCAGTTCTTC. The rearrangement links TRBV6-9 to TRBJ2-1; the D gene is possibly TRBD1 (6 bases). This CDR3 spans 15 amino acids. Per the germline V gene, CDR1 is MNHGY and CDR2 is SVAAGI. With 2 bases removed from V and 2 bases from J, the gap between germline ends came to 10 bases.

This chain links TRBV14 with TRBJ1-6; D possibly corresponds to TRBD1 (6 bases). The CDR3 contains 16 residues. Trimming pared 1 base from V and 9 bases from J, leaving 16 bases between. Germline V gene lookup returns CDR1 SGHDN and CDR2 FVKESK. The CDR3 DNA reads as TGTGCCAGCAGCCAAGCGCAGGGGTGGTCGGGTTCACCCCTCCACTTT. Translating it yields CASSQAQGWSGSPLHF.

V is TRBV6-5 and J is TRBJ1-1, with D maybe TRBD1 (6 bases). The CDR3 runs to 14 residues. Germline assignment: CDR1 MNHEY and CDR2 SVGAGI. The V end was cut by 0 bases, the J end by 1 base, with 6 bases between. CDR3 in DNA: TGTGCCAGCAGTTACTCGACAGGGAACACTGAAGCTTTCTTT. It is translated as CASSYSTGNTEAFF.

The gene calls are TRBV27 and TRBJ1-1, with D hard to call. V was shortened by 6 bases and J by 3 bases, with 11 bases between the two germline ends. The CDR3 has 13 residues. Germline values: CDR1 MNHEY, CDR2 SMNVEV (reference sequence). Here the CDR3 DNA reads TGTGCCAGCAGCCCCTTCGGGGACACTGAAGCTTTCTTT. Its protein product is CASSPFGDTEAFF.

This chain connects TRBV18 to TRBJ2-2; 9 bases line up with TRBD2. CDR1 KGHSH and CDR2 LQKENI come from the germline V gene. V was pared by 2 bases and J by 3 bases, with 4 bases of the junction left unmatched. This CDR3 comprises 16 residues. The DNA of the CDR3 is TGTGCCAGCTCACCAGGTAGCGGGAGTCACACCGGGGAGCTGTTTTTT. Translation: CASSPGSGSHTGELFF.

The chain combines TRBV29-1 with TRBJ2-1, with 9 bases matching TRBD2. V lost 4 bases and J lost 9; bases outside the gene matches: 10. This CDR3 region has 14 residues. Germline V gene lookup returns CDR1 SQVTM and CDR2 ANQGSEA. The CDR3 DNA sequence: TGCAGCGTTGGAGCGGGAGGTGGTTTTAGTGAGCAGTTCTTC. It translates to CSVGAGGGFSEQFF.

This chain links TRBV9 with TRBJ1-2; TRBD1 is a possible D gene (5 bases). CDR3 length equals 16 residues. Germline V gene data show CDR1 as SGDLS and CDR2 as YYNGEE. V dropped 4 bases and J dropped 2 bases, with 18 bases sitting between them. The CDR3 region has the DNA TGTGCCAGCAGCTCTGGCAGGGTATTAGGGAACTATGGCTACACCTTC. Protein: CASSSGRVLGNYGYTF.

The chain has TRBV4-3 and TRBJ1-4; 8 nucleotides match TRBD1. The V segment lost 0 bases and the J segment 6 bases; nucleotides outside the gene matches: 6. The CDR3 contains 16 residues. Per germline, CDR1 LGHNA and CDR2 YSLEER. CDR3 coding DNA: TGCGCCAGCAGCCAAGAGATCGGGACAGGCCATGAAAAACTGTTTTTT. Its protein is CASSQEIGTGHEKLFF.